Included here is one T cell receptor beta chain sequence, with context. No antigen is known for it. The data were taken from a study of T-cell memory formation after mild COVID-19. The overall study: The two donors had largely donor-specific TCR clusters.

CDR3 size: 14 residues. The ends were cut back, 8 bases at V and 0 bases at J, with 13 bases in the middle. Germline-derived CDR1 and CDR2 are ENHRY and SYGVKD. Points from the study as a whole: The study found contracting CD4+ clones mainly in CM and EM and contracting CD8+ clones in EMRA. CD4/CD8 balance held among clones contracting day 15 to 85, and later expanders leaned CD4+.

Researchers used 5'RACE with constant-segment primers to make TCR alpha and TCR beta cDNA libraries that carry sample barcodes and UMIs. TCRdb recomputed calls from the 5' RACE reads with MiXCR, one row per CDR3 protein. The sample carries 90,000 to 120,000 distinct CDR3 sequences, approximately 15% recorded once. What was sequenced was PBMCs or a T cell subset sorted from them (not recorded which). The chain links TRBV10-3 to TRBJ1-2; perhaps TRBD1 as D (6 bases). This clonotype was obtained from a man aged 18-30 years who had mild COVID-19 (a few samples of this study predate the infection). Cell type and time point are not known. CDR3 DNA sequence: TGTGCCATCGAATCAACAGGGCCTAACTATGGCTACACCTTC. As protein: CAIESTGPNYGYTF.